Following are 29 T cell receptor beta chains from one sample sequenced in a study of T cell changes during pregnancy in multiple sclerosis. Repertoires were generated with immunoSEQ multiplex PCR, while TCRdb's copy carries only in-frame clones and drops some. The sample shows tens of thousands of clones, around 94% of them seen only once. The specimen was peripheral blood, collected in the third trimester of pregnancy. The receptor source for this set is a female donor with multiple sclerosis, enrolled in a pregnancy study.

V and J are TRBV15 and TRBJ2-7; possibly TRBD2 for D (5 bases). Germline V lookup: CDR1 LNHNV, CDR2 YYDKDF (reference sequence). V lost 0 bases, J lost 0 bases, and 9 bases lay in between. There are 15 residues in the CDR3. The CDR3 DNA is TGTGCCACCAGCAGAGATGTTGGGAGCTCCTACGAGCAGTACTTC. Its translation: CATSRDVGSSYEQYF.

The CDR3 DNA is TGTGCCTCGCAAGGACAGGCCTACGAGCAGTACTTC. Protein: CASQGQAYEQYF. The chain joins TRBV30 to TRBJ2-7; 7 positions agree with TRBD1. The CDR3 spans 12 residues. V lost 7 bases and J lost 2; bases outside the gene matches: 5. The germline CDR1 and CDR2 sequences are GTSNPN and SVGIG (reference sequence).

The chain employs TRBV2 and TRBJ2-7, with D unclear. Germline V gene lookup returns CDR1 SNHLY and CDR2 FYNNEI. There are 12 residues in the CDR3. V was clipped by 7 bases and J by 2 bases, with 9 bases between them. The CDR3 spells CASTTATYEQYF. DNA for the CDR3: TGTGCCAGCACCACAGCTACCTACGAGCAGTACTTC.

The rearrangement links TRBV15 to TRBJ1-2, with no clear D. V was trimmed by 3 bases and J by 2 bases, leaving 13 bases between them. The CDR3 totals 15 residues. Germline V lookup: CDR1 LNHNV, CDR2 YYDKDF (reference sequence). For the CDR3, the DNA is TGTGCCACCAGCAGTTTTCAGTCCCAGAACTATGGCTACACCTTC. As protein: CATSSFQSQNYGYTF.

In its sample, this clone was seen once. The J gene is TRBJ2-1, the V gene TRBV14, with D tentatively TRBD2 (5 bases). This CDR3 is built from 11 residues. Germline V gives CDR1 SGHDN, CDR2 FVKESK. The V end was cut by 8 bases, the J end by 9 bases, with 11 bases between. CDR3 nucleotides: TGTGCCAGCGGGGAGTGGGGTGAGCAGTTCTTC. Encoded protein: CASGEWGEQFF.

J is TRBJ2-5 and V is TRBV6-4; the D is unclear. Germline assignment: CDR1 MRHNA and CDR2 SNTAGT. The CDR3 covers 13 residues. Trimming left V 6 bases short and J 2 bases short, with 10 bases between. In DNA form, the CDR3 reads TGTGCCAGCAGCCCCAACGAGCAAGAGACCCAGTACTTC. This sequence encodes CASSPNEQETQYF.

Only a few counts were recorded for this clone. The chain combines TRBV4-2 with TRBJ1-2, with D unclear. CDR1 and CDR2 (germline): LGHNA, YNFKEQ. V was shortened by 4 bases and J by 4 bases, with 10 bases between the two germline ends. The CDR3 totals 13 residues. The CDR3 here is CASSPGPGYGYTF. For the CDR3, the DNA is TGTGCCAGCAGCCCCGGTCCGGGCTATGGCTACACCTTC.

The CDR3 reads CASSATSEVEKLFF. CDR3 sequence (DNA): TGCGCCAGCAGCGCGACATCGGAAGTAGAAAAACTGTTTTTT. The V call is TRBV5-1, the J call TRBJ1-4; D is unresolved. The V end lost 4 bases, the J end lost 8 bases, and 15 bases lay between the germline ends. This CDR3 region has 14 residues. CDR1 is SGHRS and CDR2 is YFSETQ in the germline V gene.

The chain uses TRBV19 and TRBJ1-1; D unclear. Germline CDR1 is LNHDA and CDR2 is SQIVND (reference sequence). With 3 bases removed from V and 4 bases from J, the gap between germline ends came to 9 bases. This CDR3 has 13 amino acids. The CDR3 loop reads CASSIGRGTEAFF. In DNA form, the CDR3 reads TGTGCCAGTAGTATTGGCCGGGGCACTGAAGCTTTCTTT.

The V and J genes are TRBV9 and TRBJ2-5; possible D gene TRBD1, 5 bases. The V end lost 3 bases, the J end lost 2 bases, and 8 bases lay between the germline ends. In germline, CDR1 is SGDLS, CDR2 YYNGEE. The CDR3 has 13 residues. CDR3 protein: CASSGTPQETQYF. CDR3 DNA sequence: TGTGCCAGCAGCGGGACACCTCAAGAGACCCAGTACTTC.

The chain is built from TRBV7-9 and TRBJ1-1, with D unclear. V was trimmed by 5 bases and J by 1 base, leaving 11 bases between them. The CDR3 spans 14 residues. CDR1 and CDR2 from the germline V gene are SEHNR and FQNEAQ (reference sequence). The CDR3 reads CASSAFGGNTEAFF. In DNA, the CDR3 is TGTGCCAGCAGCGCCTTTGGAGGGAACACTGAAGCTTTCTTT.

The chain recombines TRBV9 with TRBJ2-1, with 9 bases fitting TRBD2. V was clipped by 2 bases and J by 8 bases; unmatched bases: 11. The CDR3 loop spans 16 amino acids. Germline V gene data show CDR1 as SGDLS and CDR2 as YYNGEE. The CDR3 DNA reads TGTGCCAGCAGCGTTTCAGCGGGACTAGCTGGCTATGAGCAGTTCTTC. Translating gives CASSVSAGLAGYEQFF.

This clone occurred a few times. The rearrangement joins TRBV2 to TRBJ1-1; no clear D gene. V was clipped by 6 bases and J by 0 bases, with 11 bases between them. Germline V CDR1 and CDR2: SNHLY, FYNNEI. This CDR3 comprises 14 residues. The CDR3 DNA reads TGTGCCAGCAGGGCGGGCCGCATGAACACTGAAGCTTTCTTT. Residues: CASRAGRMNTEAFF. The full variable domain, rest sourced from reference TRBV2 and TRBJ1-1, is EPEVTQTPSHQVTQMGQEVILRCVPISNHLYFYWYRQILGQKVEFLVSFYNNEISEKSEIFDDQFSVERPDGSNFTLKIRSTKLEDSAMYFCASRAGRMNTEAFFGQGTRLTVV.

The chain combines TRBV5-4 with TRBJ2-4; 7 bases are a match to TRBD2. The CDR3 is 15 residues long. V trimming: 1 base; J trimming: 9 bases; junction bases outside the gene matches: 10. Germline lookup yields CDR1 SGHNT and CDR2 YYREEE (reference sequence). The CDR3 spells CASSLWAGRASIQYF. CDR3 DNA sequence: TGTGCCAGCAGCTTGTGGGCAGGGAGGGCAAGCATTCAGTACTTC.

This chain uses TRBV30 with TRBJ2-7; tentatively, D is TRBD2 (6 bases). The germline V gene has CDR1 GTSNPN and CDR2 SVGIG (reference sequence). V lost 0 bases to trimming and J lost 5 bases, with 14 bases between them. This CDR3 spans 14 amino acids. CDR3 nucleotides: TGTGCCTGGAGTGTCGGTATTTGGGGGGACGAGCAGTACTTC. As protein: CAWSVGIWGDEQYF.

DNA for the CDR3: TGCAGCGTTTCCGGGACAGGCTACAATGAGCAGTTCTTC. Translating it yields CSVSGTGYNEQFF. The chain employs TRBV29-1 and TRBJ2-1; 8 nucleotides match TRBD1. Losses at the gene ends were 5 bases for V and 3 bases for J; bases not matched to a gene: 3. CDR1 and CDR2 from the germline V gene are SQVTM and ANQGSEA. The CDR3 consists of 13 residues.

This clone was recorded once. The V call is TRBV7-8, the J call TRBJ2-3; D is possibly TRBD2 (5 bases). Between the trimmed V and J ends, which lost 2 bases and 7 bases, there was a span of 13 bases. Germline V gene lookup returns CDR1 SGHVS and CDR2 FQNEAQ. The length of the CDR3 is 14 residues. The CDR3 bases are TGTGCCAGCAGCTTATTGCCGGGCGGGTATACGCAGTATTTT. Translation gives CASSLLPGGYTQYF.

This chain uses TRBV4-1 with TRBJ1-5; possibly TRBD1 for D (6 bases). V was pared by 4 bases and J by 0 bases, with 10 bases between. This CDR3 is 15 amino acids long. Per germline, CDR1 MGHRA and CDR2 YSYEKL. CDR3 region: CASSPQGISNQPQHF. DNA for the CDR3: TGCGCCAGCAGCCCACAGGGAATTAGCAATCAGCCCCAGCATTTT.

The CDR3 nucleotides read TGTGCCAGCAGCTTAGAACTAGCGGGGGGGTACCAAGAGACCCAGTACTTC. Translated, it gives CASSLELAGGYQETQYF. The chain couples TRBV7-2 to TRBJ2-5; TRBD2 agrees at 13 bases. The ends lost 1 base at V and 0 bases at J; junction bases unmatched: 2. Germline V gene data show CDR1 as SGHTA and CDR2 as FQGNSA. CDR3 length: 17 amino acids.

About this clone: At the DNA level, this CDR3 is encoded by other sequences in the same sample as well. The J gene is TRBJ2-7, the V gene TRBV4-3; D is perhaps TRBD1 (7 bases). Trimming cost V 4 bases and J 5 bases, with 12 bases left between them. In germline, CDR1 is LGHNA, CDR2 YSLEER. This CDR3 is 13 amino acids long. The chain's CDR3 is CASSPQGGHEQYF. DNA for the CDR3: TGCGCCAGCAGCCCTCAGGGGGGACACGAGCAGTACTTC.

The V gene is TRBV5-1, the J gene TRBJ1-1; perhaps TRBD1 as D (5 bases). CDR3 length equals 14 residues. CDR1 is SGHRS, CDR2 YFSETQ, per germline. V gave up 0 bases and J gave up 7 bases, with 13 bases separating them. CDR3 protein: CASSLDGAEGEAFF. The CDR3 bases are TGCGCCAGCAGCTTGGATGGGGCGGAGGGTGAAGCTTTCTTT.

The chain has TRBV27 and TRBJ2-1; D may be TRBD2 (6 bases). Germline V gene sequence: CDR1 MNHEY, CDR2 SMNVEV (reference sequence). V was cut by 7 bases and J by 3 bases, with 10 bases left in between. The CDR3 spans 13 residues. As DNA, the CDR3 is TGTGCCAGCACGGGAGCGAACTACAATGAGCAGTTCTTC. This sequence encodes CASTGANYNEQFF.

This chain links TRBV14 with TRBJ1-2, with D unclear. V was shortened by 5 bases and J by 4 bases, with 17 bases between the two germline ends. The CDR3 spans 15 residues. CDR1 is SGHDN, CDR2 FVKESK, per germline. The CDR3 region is CASSKAEAYLYGYTF. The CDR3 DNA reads TGTGCCAGCAGCAAAGCGGAGGCGTACCTCTATGGCTACACCTTC.

CDR3 residues: CASSLRDSEILHGYTF. The CDR3 coding sequence is TGCGCCAGCAGCCTTCGGGACAGCGAAATTCTCCATGGCTACACCTTC. The rearrangement uses TRBV4-1 and TRBJ1-2, with 7 bases matching TRBD1. The CDR3 runs 16 residues. Germline CDR1 is MGHRA and CDR2 is YSYEKL. V shed 4 bases and J 6 bases; nucleotides not matched to a gene: 14.

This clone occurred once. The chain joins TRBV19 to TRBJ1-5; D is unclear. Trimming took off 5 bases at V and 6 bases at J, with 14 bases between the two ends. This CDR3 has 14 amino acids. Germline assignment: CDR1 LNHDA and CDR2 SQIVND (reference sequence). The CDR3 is CASSQTGSGQPQHF. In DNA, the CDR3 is TGTGCCAGTAGTCAAACGGGGTCTGGTCAGCCCCAGCATTTT.

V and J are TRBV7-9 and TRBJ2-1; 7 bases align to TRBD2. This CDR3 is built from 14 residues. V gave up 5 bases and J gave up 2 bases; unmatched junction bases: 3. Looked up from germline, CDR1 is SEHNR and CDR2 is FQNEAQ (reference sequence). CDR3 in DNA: TGTGCCAGCAGCGATGGGAGGGCCTACAATGAGCAGTTCTTC. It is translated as CASSDGRAYNEQFF. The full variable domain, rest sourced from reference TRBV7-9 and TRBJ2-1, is DTGVSQNPRHKITKRGQNVTFRCDPISEHNRLYWYRQTLGQGPEFLTYFQNEAQLEKSRLLSDRFSAERPKGSFSTLEIQRTEQGDSAMYLCASSDGRAYNEQFFGPGTRLTVL.

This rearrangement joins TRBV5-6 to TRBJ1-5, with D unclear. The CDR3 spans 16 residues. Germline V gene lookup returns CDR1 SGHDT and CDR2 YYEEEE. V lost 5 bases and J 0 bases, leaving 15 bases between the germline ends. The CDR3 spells CASSPGSSYSNQPQHF. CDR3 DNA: TGTGCCAGCAGTCCCGGGTCCTCCTATAGCAATCAGCCCCAGCATTTT.

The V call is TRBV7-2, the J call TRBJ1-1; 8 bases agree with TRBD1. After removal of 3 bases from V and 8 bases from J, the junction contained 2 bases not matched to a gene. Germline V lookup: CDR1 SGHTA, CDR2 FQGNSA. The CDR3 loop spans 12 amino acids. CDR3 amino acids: CASSFDRGEAFF. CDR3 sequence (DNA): TGTGCCAGCAGCTTTGACAGGGGAGAAGCTTTCTTT.

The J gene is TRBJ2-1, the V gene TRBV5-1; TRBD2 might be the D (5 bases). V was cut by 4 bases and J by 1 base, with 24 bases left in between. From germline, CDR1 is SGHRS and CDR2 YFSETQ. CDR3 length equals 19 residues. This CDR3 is CASSPRPVSGTASYNEQFF. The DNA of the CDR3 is TGCGCCAGCAGCCCGCGGCCCGTAAGCGGAACAGCGTCCTACAATGAGCAGTTCTTC.